The present T cell receptor (beta chain) was sequenced within a study of vaccination effects on CD4 cells after COVID-19. General observations from the study: Convalescent patients numbered few in the study; early post-infection timepoints were missing entirely.

Clones were sequenced by immunoSEQ multiplex PCR, and TCRdb holds only the in-frame ones, with some missing. Of 55,000 to 65,000 clones in the sample, roughly 79% were seen once. This clone was detected a few times. Its antigen remains unknown. ViraFEST expansion of antigen-specific CD4+ T cells with viral peptide pools preceded sequencing. The culture ran for about 11 days, and then CD4+ T cells were isolated. Every well got a few million PBMC, which were grown with about 9.6 IU/ml IL-2 and about 10 ug/ml peptides. A half-medium replacement with IL-2 medium was carried out on days 3 and 7. V shed 2 bases and J shed 8 bases, with 13 bases lying between them. There are 14 residues in the CDR3. Germline V gene data show CDR1 as SGDLS and CDR2 as YYNGEE.

The chain joins TRBV9 to TRBJ1-4; TRBD1 might be the D (5 bases). The source of this sequence is a human donor who received a COVID-19 vaccine. Sequenced here: CD4+ T cells from PBMCs cultured with HCoV-229E spike peptides, sampled before COVID-19 vaccination. CDR3 bases: TGTGCCAGCAGCGTCGGACATAGCGGGGAAAAACTGTTTTTT. This encodes CASSVGHSGEKLFF.